This TCR beta chain appears in the sequencing data of a study of beta chain features in type 1 diabetes (dated by TCRdb to between 2018 and 2020). For the study in its entirety: Mean age, gender distribution, total cell number and subset yield did not differ between patients and healthy donors. The study compared TCRB repertoires of sorted circulating CD4+ T cell subsets between recently diagnosed type 1 diabetes patients and matched healthy donors. A total of 107,917,701 sorted cells were examined across all samples, and RNA yield correlated strongly with the number of cells per subset. Regulatory and stem cell-like memory subsets were obtained from only 8 patients and about eight healthy donors, while naive and central memory subsets were obtained from all 30 or so donors.

Paper-wide results and their limitations: In all four CD4+ subsets, TCRB CDR3 length was moderately but significantly shorter in type 1 diabetes patients. Fewer insertions and more nucleotide deletions at VDJ recombination sites were observed in patients with type 1 diabetes, implying thymic rearrangement abnormalities. Because the HLA sub-analyses included only small numbers of individuals, any influence of HLA type on TCRB rearrangement was left unresolved. Shorter templates might have been favored by PCR, but patient and control samples were amplified and corrected together, so both groups would have been affected equally by any skew. Naive, central memory and regulatory TCRB repertoires appeared to be more alike among patients than among healthy donors. Because cDNA was sequenced instead of genomic DNA, highly expressing activated cells could be over-represented, though the groups showed no difference in activation or CD3 levels.

Each donor gave one peripheral blood draw, roughly 0.11 L on average, collected into heparinised tubes. Using a panel that included CD45RO, CCR7, CD25, CD127, CD95 and CD27, naive, central memory, regulatory and stem cell-like memory CD4+ T cells were sorted on a BD FACSAria II. All sorted populations exceeded 95% purity. Right away, PBMCs were isolated by Lymphoprep density gradient centrifugation and were stained directly, with no culture step. So that batch effects would be minimized, each experiment stained and sorted samples in pairs, pairing one healthy donor with one patient. This clone has more than one count but fewer than ten. Its antigen is still unknown. No much larger clone is present one base from it, and per-base qualities are unavailable. V and J are trimmed by 5 bases and 3 bases, and the gene matches miss 4 bases of the junction. CDR1 is given as SNHLY and CDR2 as FYNNEI, both from the germline V gene. The CDR3 contains 13 residues, cysteine and phenylalanine counted. Just CDR3 DNA is preserved here, 39 bases in frame from base 1.

The High Capacity cDNA Reverse Transcription Kit was used to reverse transcribe all of the isolated RNA, meaning that expressed TCRB transcripts were what got sequenced. Deep immunoSEQ sequencing was applied to naive, central memory and regulatory T cell samples, giving an average of roughly 3.5 million total reads per sample. Sorted cells were lysed in RLT buffer, and RNA was extracted using DNase-treated RNeasy Micro or Mini kits according to cell number. To prevent cross-contamination, each cell subset was processed individually, whereas patient and healthy donor samples were processed jointly. The immunoSEQ multiplex PCR was used to amplify TCRB sequences from cDNA, yielding 87-bp fragments that span the CDR3 region. Amplicons were sequenced on the Illumina HiSeq platform. Processing in the source paper ran as follows. PCR bias was corrected computationally using synthetic template baselines, and reads within Hamming distance 2 were collapsed, with unmergeable singletons discarded. Reads were aligned to IMGT to assign V, D and J genes, CDR3 length, and insertions or deletions at six rearrangement sites. Within each subset, clonotype counts were normalized to the number of sorted cells before true diversity and Gini coefficients were calculated with the tcR R package. The overlap coefficient, calculated on TCRB nucleotide sequences, was used to quantify repertoire sharing. As a proxy for the pre-selection repertoire, out-of-frame TCRB sequences from naive cells were analyzed. TCRdb re-hosts the immuneACCESS table, in-frame sequences only. Its copies lack some clones; in the studies checked, an unresolved V gene accounts for under half of them, and the cause for the rest is not known. Clonal size and the V and J genes are those of that table, whereas D and trimming came from the DNA. This sample lists some 290,000 clones; approximately 14% were detected once. The ten largest account for 0.017% of the sample.

The specimen was naive CD4+ T cells from blood. In the paper's terms, the cell subset or site label means: true naive CD4+ T cells. The TCR sequence derives from a man aged 25 to 45 with type 1 diabetes. The sequence links TRBV2 to TRBJ2-7, with 7 bases aligning to TRBD2. For the CDR3, the sequence is CASSLRENYEQYF. The nucleotides read TGTGCCAGCAGTTTGCGGGAGAACTACGAGCAGTACTTC.